Listed below are T cell receptor beta chains from one sample, sequenced in a study of T cell responses to AZD1222 COVID-19 vaccine. Assay: immunoSEQ multiplex PCR; the TCRdb copy retains only in-frame clones and omits some. In the table there are 150,000 or so clones, 90% to 95% of which are singletons. Sequences were derived from peripheral blood, sampled on day 0 of AZD1222 vaccination. The receptor set was obtained from an adult in good health. The CDR3 runs from the conserved cysteine through the conserved F or W. D genes are given only for firm matches. Size is stated for part of the rows, as once, few or many counts, or as a class when the clone is expanded.

j_gene,v_gene,abundance,d_gene,CDR3nt,CDR3aa
TRBJ2-7,TRBV19,NA,NA,TGTGCCAGTAGTATAGCCGGGAGCTCCTACGAGCAGTACTTC,CASSIAGSSYEQYF
TRBJ1-6,TRBV19,NA,NA,TGTGCCAGTAGTAGATACCCGGGACGTCATAATTCACCCCTCCACTTT,CASSRYPGRHNSPLHF
TRBJ1-5,TRBV19,NA,TRBD1,TGTGCCAGTAGAACCGGGACAGGGAGCAATCAGCCCCAGCATTTT,CASRTGTGSNQPQHF
TRBJ2-7,TRBV6-2/TRBV6-3,NA,NA,TGTGCCAGCAGTATGGGGACCCACGGGGGCACACCTACCGAGCAGTACTTC,CASSMGTHGGTPTEQYF
TRBJ2-7,TRBV28,NA,TRBD1,TGTGCCAGCAGTCCACGGGACAGGTCCTACGAGCAGTACTTC,CASSPRDRSYEQYF
TRBJ2-1,TRBV2,NA,TRBD1,TGTGCCAGCAGCCGGGACAGGGGGTCGGGTGAGCAGTTCTTC,CASSRDRGSGEQFF
TRBJ2-5,TRBV30,NA,TRBD2,TGTGCCTGGAGTTCGAGACTAGCGGGGAGGGAGACCCAGTACTTC,CAWSSRLAGRETQYF
TRBJ1-3,TRBV18,NA,NA,TGTGCCAGCTCACCAGGGCAGTACTCTGGAAACACCATATATTTT,CASSPGQYSGNTIYF
TRBJ2-1,TRBV27,NA,NA,TGTGCCAGCAAAAACACCGGCCCCCTAAATGAGCAGTTCTTC,CASKNTGPLNEQFF
TRBJ1-4,TRBV2,NA,NA,TGTGCCAGTCAACAGGGAAGTGAAAAACTGTTTTTT,CASQQGSEKLFF
TRBJ2-7,TRBV6-2/TRBV6-3,NA,TRBD2,TGTGCCAGCAGTACGACCACGGGGGGTTCCTACGAGCAGTACTTC,CASSTTTGGSYEQYF
TRBJ1-1,TRBV27,NA,NA,TGTGCCAGCAGTCAGGACACGCTCAACACTGAAGCTTTCTTT,CASSQDTLNTEAFF
TRBJ1-4,TRBV28,NA,TRBD1,TGTGCCAGCAAAGGAGGACAGGGGGCCTTAGGGAAACTGTTTTTT,CASKGGQGALGKLFF
TRBJ2-7,TRBV5-4,NA,NA,TGTGCCAGCAGCAGGGACTCCTACGAGCAGTACTTC,CASSRDSYEQYF
TRBJ1-1,TRBV12-3/TRBV12-4,NA,TRBD1,TGTGCCAGCAGTTTAGCACAGGGGGCGGAAGCTTTCTTT,CASSLAQGAEAFF
TRBJ1-1,TRBV7-2,NA,TRBD1,TGTGCCAGCAGCCCAAATAAATTGGGGACAGACCTTACAGCTTTCTTT,CASSPNKLGTDLTAFF
TRBJ1-3,TRBV19,NA,NA,TGTGCCAGTAGTATCTGGACAGCCCCAGGGCATGGAAACACCATATATTTT,CASSIWTAPGHGNTIYF
TRBJ2-3,TRBV28,NA,TRBD2,TGTGCCAGTTTTGGCGGGAGGGCAGATACGCAGTATTTT,CASFGGRADTQYF
TRBJ2-3,TRBV7-3,NA,NA,TGTGCCAGCAGCGCCTTCCGTATGTCGAGCACAGATACGCAGTATTTT,CASSAFRMSSTDTQYF
TRBJ1-2,TRBV4-1,NA,NA,TGCGCCAGCAGCCAAGCTACAGGGTTCTATGGCTACACCTTC,CASSQATGFYGYTF
TRBJ1-5,TRBV5-6,NA,TRBD1,TGTGCCAGCAGCTTACACCCGGGACAGGGAGGGTATAGCAATCAGCCCCAGCATTTT,CASSLHPGQGGYSNQPQHF
TRBJ2-1,TRBV5-4,NA,TRBD2,TGTGCCAGCAGCTTGGGGACTAGCGATTACAATGAGCAGTTCTTC,CASSLGTSDYNEQFF
TRBJ2-5,TRBV19,few,NA,TGTGCCAGTAGACCAACAGACACAGAGACCCAGTACTTC,CASRPTDTETQYF
TRBJ1-5,TRBV19,NA,NA,TGTGCCAGTAGTATAACAGGGTGGGGACAGCCCCAGCATTTT,CASSITGWGQPQHF
TRBJ1-1,TRBV18,NA,NA,TGTGCCAGCTCACCAGTCGAGCTGGGGTACACTGAAGCTTTCTTT,CASSPVELGYTEAFF
TRBJ1-5,TRBV7-4,NA,NA,TGTGCCAGCAGCTTACAGGGTTTGTTTGACAATCAGCCCCAGCATTTT,CASSLQGLFDNQPQHF
TRBJ1-5,TRBV7-9,NA,TRBD1,TGTGCCAGCAGCTTAGTTGTTGGACAGGGGGGCAATCAGCCCCAGCATTTT,CASSLVVGQGGNQPQHF
TRBJ2-7,TRBV11-2,NA,NA,TGTGCCAGCAGCTTATTCGAGGTCAGCGAGCAGTACTTC,CASSLFEVSEQYF
TRBJ1-1,TRBV28,once,TRBD1,TGTGCCAGCAGTCCCTGGACAGGGAGGACTGAAGCTTTCTTT,CASSPWTGRTEAFF
TRBJ2-1,TRBV27,NA,NA,TGTGCCAGCAGTTTAATTAATTTAGGCAATGAGCAGTTCTTC,CASSLINLGNEQFF
TRBJ2-7,TRBV7-2,NA,NA,TGTGCCAGCAGCTTAGCAGCAGGAGTCTCCTACGAGCAGTACTTC,CASSLAAGVSYEQYF
TRBJ2-3,TRBV18,once,NA,TGTGCCAGCTCACCGAGTGGGGGGGCCGAGGGAGATACGCAGTATTTT,CASSPSGGAEGDTQYF
TRBJ1-2,TRBV5-6,NA,TRBD1,TGTGCCAGCAGCCCGTTACCGGGACAGGCGAACTATGGCTACACCTTC,CASSPLPGQANYGYTF
TRBJ2-7,TRBV5-4,NA,TRBD1,TGTGCCAGCAGCGTAGACGGACAGGGTGGGTTCGACGAGCAGTACTTC,CASSVDGQGGFDEQYF
TRBJ1-3,TRBV4-2,NA,NA,TGTGCCAGCAGCCAAGGGGAGGGGAGGTTCTCTGGAAACACCATATATTTT,CASSQGEGRFSGNTIYF